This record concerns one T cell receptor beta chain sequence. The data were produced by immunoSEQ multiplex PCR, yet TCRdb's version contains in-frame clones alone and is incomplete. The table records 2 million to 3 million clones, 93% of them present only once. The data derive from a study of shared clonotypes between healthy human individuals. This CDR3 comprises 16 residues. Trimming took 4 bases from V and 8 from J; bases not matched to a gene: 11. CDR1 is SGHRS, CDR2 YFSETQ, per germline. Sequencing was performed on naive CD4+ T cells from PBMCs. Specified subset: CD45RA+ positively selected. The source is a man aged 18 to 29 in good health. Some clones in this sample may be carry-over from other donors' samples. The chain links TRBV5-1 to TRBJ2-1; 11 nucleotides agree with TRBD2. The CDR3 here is CASSRETSGSGYEQFF. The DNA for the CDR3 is TGCGCCAGCAGCCGGGAAACTAGCGGGAGCGGCTATGAGCAGTTCTTC.